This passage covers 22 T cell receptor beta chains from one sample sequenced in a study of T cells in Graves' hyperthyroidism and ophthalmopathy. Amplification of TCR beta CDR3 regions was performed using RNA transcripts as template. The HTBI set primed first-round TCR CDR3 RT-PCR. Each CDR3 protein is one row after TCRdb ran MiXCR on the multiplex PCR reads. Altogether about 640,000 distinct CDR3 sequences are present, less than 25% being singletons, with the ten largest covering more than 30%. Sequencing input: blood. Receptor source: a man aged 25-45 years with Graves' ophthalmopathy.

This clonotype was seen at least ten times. The CDR3 region has the DNA TGTGCCAGCAGCGTAGGGGCGGGTGCCTACGAGCAGTACTTC. The encoded protein is CASSVGAGAYEQYF. The chain carries TRBV9 and TRBJ2-7; D perhaps matches TRBD2 (5 bases). Deletions cut 0 bases from V and 2 bases from J, with 9 bases between. CDR1 and CDR2 from the germline V gene are SGDLS and YYNGEE. This CDR3 has 14 residues. Complete variable domain (other parts from reference TRBV9 and TRBJ2-7): DSGVTQTPKHLITATGQRVTLRCSPRSGDLSVYWYQQSLDQGLQFLIQYYNGEERAKGNILERFSAQQFPDLHSELNLSSLELGDSALYFCASSVGAGAYEQYFGPGTRLTVT.

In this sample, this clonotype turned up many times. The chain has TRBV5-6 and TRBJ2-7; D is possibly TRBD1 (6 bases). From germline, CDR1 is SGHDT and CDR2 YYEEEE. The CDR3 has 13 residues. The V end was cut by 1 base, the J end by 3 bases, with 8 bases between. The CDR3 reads CASSLPTGYEQYF. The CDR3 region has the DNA TGTGCCAGCAGCTTGCCGACAGGCTACGAGCAGTACTTC. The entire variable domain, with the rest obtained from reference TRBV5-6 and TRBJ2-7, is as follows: DAGVTQSPTHLIKTRGQQVTLRCSPKSGHDTVSWYQQALGQGPQFIFQYYEEEERQRGNFPDRFSGHQFPNYSSELNVNALLLGDSALYLCASSLPTGYEQYFGPGTRLTVT.

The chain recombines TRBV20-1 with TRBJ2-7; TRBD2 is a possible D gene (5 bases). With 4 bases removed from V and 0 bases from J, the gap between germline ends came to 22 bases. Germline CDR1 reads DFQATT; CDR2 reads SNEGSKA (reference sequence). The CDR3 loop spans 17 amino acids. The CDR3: CSAINREFSLVSYEQYF. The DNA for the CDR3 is TGCAGTGCTATAAACCGGGAATTCTCGCTAGTCTCCTACGAGCAGTACTTC.

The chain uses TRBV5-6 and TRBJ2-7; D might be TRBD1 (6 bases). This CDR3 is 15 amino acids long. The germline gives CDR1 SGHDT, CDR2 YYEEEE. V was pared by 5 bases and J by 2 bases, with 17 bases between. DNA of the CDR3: TGTGCCAGCAGAGAGGGATCGGACAGCCCCTACGAGCAGTACTTC. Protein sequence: CASREGSDSPYEQYF.

The CDR3 sequence: CASSQDRVGGLRLNTGELFF. Written as DNA, the CDR3 is TGCGCCAGCAGCCAAGACCGAGTAGGAGGACTCCGATTAAACACCGGGGAGCTGTTTTTT. The rearrangement uses TRBV4-3 and TRBJ2-2, with D possibly being TRBD2 (5 bases). This CDR3 contains 20 residues. Germline CDR1 and CDR2: LGHNA and YSLEER. The V gene lost 0 bases and the J gene lost 2 bases, with 22 bases spanning the gap.

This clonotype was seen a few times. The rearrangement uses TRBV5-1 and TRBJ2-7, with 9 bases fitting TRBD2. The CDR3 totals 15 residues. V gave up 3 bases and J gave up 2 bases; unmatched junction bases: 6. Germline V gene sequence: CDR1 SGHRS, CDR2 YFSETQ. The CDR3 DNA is TGCGCCAGCAGCTCGGCGGGAGGGGCAACCTACGAGCAGTACTTC. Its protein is CASSSAGGATYEQYF.

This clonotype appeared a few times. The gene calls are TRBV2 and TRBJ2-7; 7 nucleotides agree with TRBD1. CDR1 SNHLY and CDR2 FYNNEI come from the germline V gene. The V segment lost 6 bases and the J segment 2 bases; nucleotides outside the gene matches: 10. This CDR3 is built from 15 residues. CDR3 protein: CASRVMTGPTYEQYF. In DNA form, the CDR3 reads TGTGCCAGCAGGGTGATGACAGGGCCCACCTACGAGCAGTACTTC.

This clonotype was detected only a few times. CDR3 in amino acids: CASLTTGEDYGYTF. The CDR3 coding sequence is TGTGCCAGCCTCACAACGGGGGAGGACTATGGCTACACCTTC. The chain combines TRBV12-3 or TRBV12-4 with TRBJ1-2; a possible D gene is TRBD1 (5 bases). The V gene lost 8 bases and the J gene lost 3 bases, with 16 bases spanning the gap. CDR3 length: 14 amino acids.

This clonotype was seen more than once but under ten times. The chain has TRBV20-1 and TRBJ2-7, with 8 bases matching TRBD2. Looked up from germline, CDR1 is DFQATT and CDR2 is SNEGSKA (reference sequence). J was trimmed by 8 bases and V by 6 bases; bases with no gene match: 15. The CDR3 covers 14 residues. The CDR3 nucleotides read TGCAGTGCACCGGAGGCACTAGCGGAAACTCAGCAGTACTTC. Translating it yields CSAPEALAETQQYF.

CDR3: CASSYLGNGRSYNEQFF. CDR3 bases: TGTGCCAGCAGTTACCTCGGGAACGGGAGGTCCTACAATGAGCAGTTCTTC. The chain is built from TRBV6-2 or TRBV6-3 and TRBJ2-1, with 7 positions matching TRBD2. The CDR3 runs to 17 residues. Germline V gives CDR1 MNHEY, CDR2 SVGEGT. The J segment lost 1 base and the V segment lost 2 bases, leaving 8 bases of the junction unmatched.

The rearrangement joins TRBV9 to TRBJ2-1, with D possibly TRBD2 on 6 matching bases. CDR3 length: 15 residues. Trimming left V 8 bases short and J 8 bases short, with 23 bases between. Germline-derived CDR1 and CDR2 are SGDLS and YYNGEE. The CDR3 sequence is CARPPGHRLDHEQFF. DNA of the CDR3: TGTGCCAGACCTCCCGGACATCGACTAGACCATGAGCAGTTCTTC. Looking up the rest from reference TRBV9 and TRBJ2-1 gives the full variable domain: DSGVTQTPKHLITATGQRVTLRCSPRSGDLSVYWYQQSLDQGLQFLIQYYNGEERAKGNILERFSAQQFPDLHSELNLSSLELGDSALYFCARPPGHRLDHEQFFGPGTRLTVL.

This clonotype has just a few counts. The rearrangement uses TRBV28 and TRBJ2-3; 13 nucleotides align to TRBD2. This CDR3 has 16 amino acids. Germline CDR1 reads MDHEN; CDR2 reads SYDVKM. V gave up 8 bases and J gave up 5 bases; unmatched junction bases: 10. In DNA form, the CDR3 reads TGTGCCAGCCGCGGACTAGCGGGAGAAAATGTAGATACGCAGTATTTT. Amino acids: CASRGLAGENVDTQYF.

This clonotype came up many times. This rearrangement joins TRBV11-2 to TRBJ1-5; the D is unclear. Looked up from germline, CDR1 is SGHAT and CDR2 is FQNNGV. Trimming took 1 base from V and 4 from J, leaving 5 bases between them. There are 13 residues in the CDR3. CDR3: CASSLATNQPQHF. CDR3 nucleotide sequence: TGTGCCAGCAGCTTAGCTACAAATCAGCCCCAGCATTTT.

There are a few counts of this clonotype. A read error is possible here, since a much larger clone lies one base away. CDR3 region: CASSLASGTSYEQYF. CDR3 DNA: TGTGCCAGCAGCTTAGCTAGCGGGACCTCCTACGAGCAGTACTTC. The rearrangement uses TRBV7-2 and TRBJ2-7, with 8 bases matching TRBD2. The CDR3 has 15 residues. Germline values: CDR1 SGHTA, CDR2 FQGNSA. Trimming removed 0 bases from V and 0 bases from J; junction bases left unmatched: 1.

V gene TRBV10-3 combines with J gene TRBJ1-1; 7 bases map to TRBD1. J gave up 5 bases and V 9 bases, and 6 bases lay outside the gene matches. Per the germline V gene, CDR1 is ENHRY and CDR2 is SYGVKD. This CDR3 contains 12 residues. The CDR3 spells CAIRGQGTEAFF. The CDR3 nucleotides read TGTGCCATTAGGGGGCAGGGTACTGAAGCTTTCTTT.

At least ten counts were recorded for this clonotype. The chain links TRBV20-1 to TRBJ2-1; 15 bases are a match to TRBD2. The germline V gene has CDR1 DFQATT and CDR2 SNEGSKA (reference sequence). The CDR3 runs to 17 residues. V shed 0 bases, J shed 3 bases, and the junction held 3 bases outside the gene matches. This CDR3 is CSARDPGLAGGYNEQFF. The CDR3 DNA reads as TGCAGTGCTAGAGACCCGGGACTAGCGGGGGGCTACAATGAGCAGTTCTTC.

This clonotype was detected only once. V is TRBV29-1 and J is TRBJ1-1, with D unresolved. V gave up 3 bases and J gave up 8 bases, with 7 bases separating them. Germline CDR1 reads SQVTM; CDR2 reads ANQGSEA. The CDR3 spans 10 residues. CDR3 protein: CSVDEVEAFF. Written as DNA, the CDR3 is TGCAGCGTTGATGAGGTAGAAGCTTTCTTT.

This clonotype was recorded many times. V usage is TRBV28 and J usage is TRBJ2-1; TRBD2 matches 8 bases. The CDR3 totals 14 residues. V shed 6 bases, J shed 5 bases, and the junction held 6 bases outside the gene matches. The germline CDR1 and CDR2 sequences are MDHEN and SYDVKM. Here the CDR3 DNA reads TGTGCCAGCAGCGTGACTAGCGCAAACAATGAGCAGTTCTTC. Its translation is CASSVTSANNEQFF.

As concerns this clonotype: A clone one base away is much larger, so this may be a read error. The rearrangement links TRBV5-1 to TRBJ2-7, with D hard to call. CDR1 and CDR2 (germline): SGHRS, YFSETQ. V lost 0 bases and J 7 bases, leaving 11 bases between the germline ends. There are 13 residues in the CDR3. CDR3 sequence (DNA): TGCGCCAGCAGCTTGGCTATGGGCAATGAGCAGTACTTC. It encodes CASSLAMGNEQYF.

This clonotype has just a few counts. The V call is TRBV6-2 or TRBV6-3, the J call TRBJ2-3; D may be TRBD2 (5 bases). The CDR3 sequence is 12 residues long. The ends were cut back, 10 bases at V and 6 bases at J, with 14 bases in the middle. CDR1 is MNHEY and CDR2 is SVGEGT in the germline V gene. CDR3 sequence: CATRTGPDTQYF. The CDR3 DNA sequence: TGTGCCACCCGGACTGGCCCCGATACGCAGTATTTT.

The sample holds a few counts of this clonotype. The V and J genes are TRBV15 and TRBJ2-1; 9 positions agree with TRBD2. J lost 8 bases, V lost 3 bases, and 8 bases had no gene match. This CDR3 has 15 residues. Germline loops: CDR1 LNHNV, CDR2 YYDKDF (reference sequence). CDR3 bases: TGTGCCACCAGCAGGCGATCAGGCGGGAGGGATGAGCAGTTCTTC. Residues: CATSRRSGGRDEQFF.

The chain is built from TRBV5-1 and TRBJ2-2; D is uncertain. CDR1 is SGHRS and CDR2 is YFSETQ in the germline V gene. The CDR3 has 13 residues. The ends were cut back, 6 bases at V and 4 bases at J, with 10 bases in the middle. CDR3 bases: TGCGCCAGCAACGAGGCGGCCACCGGGGAGCTGTTTTTT. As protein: CASNEAATGELFF.